These 32 T cell receptor beta chains were all obtained from the same sample, sequenced in a study of blood T cell repertoires in COVID-19. The method was immunoSEQ multiplex PCR; TCRdb's version includes in-frame clones alone and lacks a portion of them. The data contain some 160,000 clones, more than 70% of them singletons. Sequenced: peripheral blood. Receptors were obtained from a man aged 50-60 years who had recovered from COVID-19.

This clone was detected only a few times. The chain combines TRBV23-1 with TRBJ2-3; 12 bases agree with TRBD2. TRBV23-1 is identified as an open reading frame with a role that is uncertain. There are 15 residues in the CDR3. V lost 7 bases and J lost 1; bases outside the gene matches: 3. This chain's CDR3 is CASTRTSGGTDTQYF. The CDR3 DNA is TGCGCCAGCACAAGGACTAGCGGGGGCACAGATACGCAGTATTTT.

This clone was counted once. The chain couples TRBV25-1 to TRBJ2-7, with D possibly TRBD2 on 6 matching bases. Germline lookup yields CDR1 MGHDK and CDR2 SYGVNS. This CDR3 has 11 residues. The germline V and J ends were trimmed by 3 bases and 7 bases, with 7 bases remaining between them. CDR3 sequence reads: CASSDAGEQYF. DNA of the CDR3: TGTGCCAGCAGTGATGCGGGGGAGCAGTACTTC.

The chain combines TRBV14 with TRBJ2-1; TRBD1 aligns across 10 bases. This CDR3 spans 15 amino acids. With 5 bases clipped from V and 6 bases from J, the junction kept 7 bases outside the gene matches. Germline CDR1 SGHDN, CDR2 FVKESK. CDR3 loop: CASSAAGQGLNEQFF. The CDR3 region has the DNA TGTGCCAGCAGCGCCGCGGGACAGGGGCTCAATGAGCAGTTCTTC.

The rearrangement links TRBV2 to TRBJ1-4, with D tentatively TRBD1 (5 bases). Germline CDR1 SNHLY, CDR2 FYNNEI. Trimming removed 3 bases from V and 4 bases from J, with 12 bases in between. This CDR3 has 15 amino acids. The CDR3 here is CASSDGGGINEKLFF. DNA for the CDR3: TGTGCCAGCAGTGACGGGGGAGGCATTAATGAAAAACTGTTTTTT.

V is TRBV7-2 and J is TRBJ2-2; 14 bases align to TRBD2. Germline V gene sequence: CDR1 SGHTA, CDR2 FQGNSA. This CDR3 comprises 16 residues. J gave up 6 bases and V 5 bases, and 5 bases lay outside the gene matches. CDR3 sequence: CASSPKGLAGAGELFF. As DNA, the CDR3 is TGTGCCAGCAGCCCGAAGGGACTAGCGGGAGCCGGGGAGCTGTTTTTT.

This chain joins TRBV9 and TRBJ2-3, with 10 bases identical to TRBD2. The CDR3 length is 16 residues. Germline values: CDR1 SGDLS, CDR2 YYNGEE. V dropped 4 bases and J dropped 2; count of bases not matched to a gene: 7. CDR3: CASSRTSGYPTDTQYF. The CDR3 bases are TGTGCCAGCAGCCGGACTAGCGGATATCCCACAGATACGCAGTATTTT.

The chain combines TRBV27 with TRBJ1-5; perhaps TRBD1 as D (5 bases). The CDR3 has 13 residues. Trimming pared 3 bases from V and 5 bases from J, leaving 8 bases between. From germline, CDR1 is MNHEY and CDR2 SMNVEV (reference sequence). CDR3 amino acids: CASSFKGYQPQHF. The CDR3 DNA sequence: TGTGCCAGCAGTTTCAAGGGGTATCAGCCCCAGCATTTT.

The genes are TRBV2 and TRBJ1-3, with TRBD1 as a possible D gene (6 bases). The CDR3 length is 14 residues. Trimming shortened V by 7 bases and J by 0 bases, and 10 bases separated the two germline ends. Germline V gives CDR1 SNHLY, CDR2 FYNNEI. The DNA of the CDR3 is TGTGCCAGCAAGGACAGAGCCTCTGGAAACACCATATATTTT. Amino acid sequence: CASKDRASGNTIYF.

The chain carries TRBV5-5 and TRBJ2-7; no clear D gene. Trimming removed 5 bases from V and 6 bases from J, with 15 bases in between. Looked up from germline, CDR1 is SGHKS and CDR2 is YYEKEE (reference sequence). The CDR3 contains 13 residues. The DNA for the CDR3 is TGTGCCAGCAGTTTTCGGAGCGTCGGCGAGCAGTACTTC. Its translation is CASSFRSVGEQYF.

This clone showed up just once. This chain uses TRBV14 with TRBJ2-1; 11 positions agree with TRBD2. The CDR3 runs 17 residues. V trimming: 4 bases; J trimming: 3 bases; junction bases outside the gene matches: 8. CDR1 is SGHDN and CDR2 is FVKESK in the germline V gene. CDR3: CASSRFSGREIYNEQFF. The CDR3 DNA reads as TGTGCCAGCAGCCGTTTTAGCGGGAGGGAAATCTACAATGAGCAGTTCTTC.

The gene calls are TRBV27 and TRBJ1-4, with 10 bases that match TRBD1. V lost 6 bases and J lost 8; bases outside the gene matches: 9. The CDR3 spans 15 residues. Germline V lookup: CDR1 MNHEY, CDR2 SMNVEV (reference sequence). CDR3 in amino acids: CASSRWTGGKEKLFF. The DNA for the CDR3 is TGTGCCAGCAGCCGCTGGACAGGGGGTAAAGAAAAACTGTTTTTT.

The rearrangement uses TRBV5-1 and TRBJ1-2; D possibly corresponds to TRBD1 (5 bases). Germline V gene lookup returns CDR1 SGHRS and CDR2 YFSETQ. Trimming took 0 bases from V and 2 from J, leaving 17 bases between them. The CDR3 spans 17 residues. CDR3 nucleotides: TGCGCCAGCAGCTTGGAAGTCGGGTCAGGGAAAAACTATGGCTACACCTTC. Its protein product is CASSLEVGSGKNYGYTF.

CDR3 in amino acids: CASSVDQGSFYEQYF. Here the CDR3 DNA reads TGTGCCAGCAGCGTAGATCAGGGGTCCTTCTACGAGCAGTACTTC. The chain carries TRBV9 and TRBJ2-7; D is possibly TRBD1 (6 bases). Germline CDR1 reads SGDLS; CDR2 reads YYNGEE. Trimming stripped 0 bases from V and 3 bases from J, with 13 bases between. The CDR3 covers 15 residues.

This clone was seen once. The chain combines TRBV7-8 with TRBJ2-1; 8 bases are shared with TRBD2. Germline assignment: CDR1 SGHVS and CDR2 FQNEAQ. The CDR3 has 15 residues. J gave up 7 bases and V 3 bases, and 8 bases lay outside the gene matches. The DNA for the CDR3 is TGTGCCAGCAGCTTCTCTCTAGCGGGTCCTAATGAGCAGTTCTTC. Its protein is CASSFSLAGPNEQFF.

The rearrangement joins TRBV5-1 to TRBJ1-6, with TRBD1 matching 10 bases. J was trimmed by 7 bases and V by 3 bases; bases with no gene match: 4. The CDR3 is made up of 15 amino acids. Germline V gene sequence: CDR1 SGHRS, CDR2 YFSETQ. In nucleotides, the CDR3 is TGCGCCAGCAGCTGGGGACAGGGGAGCAATTCACCCCTCCACTTT. Translation gives CASSWGQGSNSPLHF.

V gene TRBV6-1 combines with J gene TRBJ1-5, with 10 bases fitting TRBD1. CDR1 MNHNS and CDR2 SASEGT come from the germline V gene. V lost 4 bases and J lost 2; bases outside the gene matches: 8. CDR3 size: 17 residues. For the CDR3, the DNA is TGTGCCAGCAGTGTGAGGACAGGGGGGATAGGCAATCAGCCCCAGCATTTT. Protein sequence: CASSVRTGGIGNQPQHF.

This clone is a singleton in its sample. V usage is TRBV6-6 and J usage is TRBJ2-2; no reliable D call. Germline lookup yields CDR1 MNHNY and CDR2 SVGAGI (reference sequence). Trimming took 7 bases from V and 6 from J, leaving 9 bases between them. CDR3 length equals 12 residues. The chain's CDR3 is CASNSVPGELFF. For the CDR3, the DNA is TGTGCCAGCAATTCGGTCCCCGGGGAGCTGTTTTTT.

The chain joins TRBV29-1 to TRBJ2-7; 8 nucleotides line up with TRBD1. The ends lost 7 bases at V and 9 bases at J; junction bases unmatched: 14. CDR3 length: 13 residues. Germline V gives CDR1 SQVTM, CDR2 ANQGSEA. CDR3 DNA sequence: TGCAGCGGGCCTGGGACAGGATCCCGAAGGCAGTACTTC. Its translation is CSGPGTGSRRQYF.

This clone was picked up a small number of times. The chain couples TRBV5-4 to TRBJ2-1; D is possibly TRBD2 (5 bases). Germline CDR1 SGHNT, CDR2 YYREEE (reference sequence). Trimming removed 3 bases at V and 9 bases at J, with 16 bases between. The CDR3 runs 14 residues. CDR3 amino acids: CASSSISEGGEQFF. The DNA of the CDR3 is TGTGCCAGCAGCTCTATATCAGAGGGTGGTGAGCAGTTCTTC.

The chain couples TRBV11-2 to TRBJ1-3; 7 bases align to TRBD1. The germline gives CDR1 SGHAT, CDR2 FQNNGV. This CDR3 is built from 15 residues. J was trimmed by 0 bases and V by 5 bases; bases with no gene match: 4. CDR3 region: CASSPRQGSGNTIYF. The CDR3 DNA sequence: TGTGCCAGCAGCCCCCGACAGGGCTCTGGAAACACCATATATTTT.

The chain has TRBV5-4 and TRBJ1-4; D is ambiguous. The CDR3 totals 14 residues. The V end lost 0 bases, the J end lost 4 bases, and 7 bases lay between the germline ends. Germline V gene sequence: CDR1 SGHNT, CDR2 YYREEE (reference sequence). The CDR3 nucleotides are TGTGCCAGCAGCTTGGACAGAGTTAATGAAAAACTGTTTTTT. It is translated as CASSLDRVNEKLFF.

The rearrangement links TRBV5-1 to TRBJ1-4; D remains ambiguous. Trimming pared 2 bases from V and 3 bases from J, leaving 8 bases between. Germline CDR1 reads SGHRS; CDR2 reads YFSETQ. This CDR3 has 14 residues. The DNA of the CDR3 is TGCGCCAGCAGCTTCCTGACACCTAATGAAAAACTGTTTTTT. This gives the protein CASSFLTPNEKLFF.

The chain joins TRBV6-2 or TRBV6-3 to TRBJ1-3; 9 bases are shared with TRBD1. V lost 2 bases and J lost 0; bases outside the gene matches: 8. This CDR3 is 18 amino acids long. Germline CDR1 is MNHEY and CDR2 is SVGEGT. The chain's CDR3 is CASSYTTGGYSSGNTIYF. The DNA of the CDR3 is TGTGCCAGCAGTTACACAACAGGGGGCTACAGCTCTGGAAACACCATATATTTT.

This chain joins TRBV30 and TRBJ2-3, with 9 bases identical to TRBD1. Trimming took 3 bases from V and 3 from J; bases not matched to a gene: 4. The CDR3 loop spans 14 amino acids. Germline CDR1 reads GTSNPN; CDR2 reads SVGIG (reference sequence). The CDR3 spells CAWSPDRGTDTQYF. In DNA, the CDR3 is TGTGCCTGGAGCCCCGACAGGGGGACAGATACGCAGTATTTT.

This chain connects TRBV2 to TRBJ1-1; a possible D gene is TRBD1 (5 bases). Looked up from germline, CDR1 is SNHLY and CDR2 is FYNNEI. V was clipped by 2 bases and J by 8 bases, with 9 bases between them. The CDR3 length is 12 residues. CDR3 loop: CASSELDREAFF. CDR3 nucleotides: TGTGCCAGCAGTGAATTAGACAGAGAAGCTTTCTTT.

The chain uses TRBV11-2 and TRBJ2-1; 7 nucleotides agree with TRBD2. V was clipped by 4 bases and J by 4 bases; unmatched bases: 7. From germline, CDR1 is SGHAT and CDR2 FQNNGV. This CDR3 region has 15 residues. The CDR3 protein is CASSSGTIFYNEQFF. The CDR3 DNA follows: TGTGCCAGCAGCTCCGGGACTATTTTTTACAATGAGCAGTTCTTC.

The genes are TRBV5-1 and TRBJ1-2; 7 bases are a match to TRBD1. Germline CDR1 and CDR2: SGHRS and YFSETQ. J was trimmed by 4 bases and V by 0 bases; bases with no gene match: 9. The CDR3 is 16 amino acids. CDR3: CASSLDYRGVSYGYTF. Here the CDR3 DNA reads TGCGCCAGCAGCTTGGACTACAGGGGAGTGAGCTATGGCTACACCTTC. The full variable domain, rest sourced from reference TRBV5-1 and TRBJ1-2, is KAGVTQTPRYLIKTRGQQVTLSCSPISGHRSVSWYQQTPGQGLQFLFEYFSETQRNKGNFPGRFSGRQFSNSRSEMNVSTLELGDSALYLCASSLDYRGVSYGYTFGSGTRLTVV.

This chain connects TRBV6-2 or TRBV6-3 to TRBJ1-5; possibly TRBD1 for D (6 bases). CDR3 length equals 15 residues. V gave up 5 bases and J gave up 0 bases, with 11 bases separating them. Germline lookup yields CDR1 MNHEY and CDR2 SVGEGT. The CDR3 DNA sequence: TGTGCCAGCAGTAAACGGACAGATAGCAATCAGCCCCAGCATTTT. Translated: CASSKRTDSNQPQHF.

The chain has TRBV10-3 and TRBJ1-3; D gene uncertain. Deletions cut 2 bases from V and 2 bases from J, with 4 bases between. Germline CDR1 and CDR2: ENHRY and SYGVKD. This CDR3 spans 13 amino acids. For the CDR3, the DNA is TGTGCCATCAGTGAGGGGCCTGGAAACACCATATATTTT. This encodes CAISEGPGNTIYF.

This chain links TRBV16 with TRBJ1-1; no clear D gene. With 1 base removed from V and 7 bases from J, the gap between germline ends came to 10 bases. Germline CDR1 is KGHSY and CDR2 is FQNENV. This CDR3 has 13 residues. The CDR3 sequence: CASSQLVEGEAFF. DNA for the CDR3: TGTGCCAGCAGCCAATTAGTGGAGGGTGAAGCTTTCTTT.

CDR3 in DNA: TGTGCCAGCAGGGGGGCCCAAGGGGAGACCCAGTACTTC. Residues: CASRGAQGETQYF. The chain has TRBV6-5 and TRBJ2-5, with a possible D match to TRBD1 (6 bases). The CDR3 length is 13 residues. V lost 6 bases to trimming and J lost 5 bases, with 13 bases between them. Germline V gene data show CDR1 as MNHEY and CDR2 as SVGAGI.

The rearrangement joins TRBV6-5 to TRBJ1-4, with 11 bases lining up with TRBD1. After removal of 6 bases from V and 7 bases from J, the junction contained 7 bases not matched to a gene. From germline, CDR1 is MNHEY and CDR2 SVGAGI. The CDR3 contains 15 residues. As DNA, the CDR3 is TGTGCCAGCAGCGGGACAGGGGGAGAAGGTGAAAAACTGTTTTTT. Translating gives CASSGTGGEGEKLFF.